This T cell receptor (beta chain) stems from a study of blood T cells in healthy people across ages. This clonotype was seen a few times. No antigen is known for it. Overall study findings and caveats: It was not known whether donors were CMV positive (a possible confounder of expanded clonotype changes).

The CDR3 covers 14 residues. Germline CDR1 reads MNHEY; CDR2 reads SVGEGT. J was trimmed by 2 bases and V by 5 bases; bases with no gene match: 5. PCR was performed a second time for about 7 to 12 cycles using a sample-barcoded 5' primer and a J-beta primer mix. TCRdb redid the calling of the 5' RACE reads with MiXCR, one entry per CDR3 protein. The sample includes fewer than 1.5 million distinct CDR3 sequences, 42% of them seen just once. Sequences were obtained from blood. This sequence was found in a woman aged 18 to 35 in good health. V gene TRBV6-2 or TRBV6-3 combines with J gene TRBJ2-7, with 8 bases lining up with TRBD2. CDR3 residues: CASSNPGLAYEQYF. The CDR3 nucleotides read TGTGCCAGCAGTAACCCGGGACTAGCCTACGAGCAGTACTTC.